This T cell receptor beta chain derives from a study of technical replicates of blood from a few donors. CDR3 size: 22 residues. Germline V gene sequence: CDR1 LGHNA, CDR2 YNFKEQ. V was pared by 0 bases and J by 1 base, with 30 bases between. Some clones are missing from TCRdb's copy, which holds only in-frame ones; the method was immunoSEQ multiplex PCR. Found here are approximately 79,000 clones, approximately 97% of them singletons; the top ten hold less than 0.2%. The sequenced sample was T cells isolated from PBMCs. This clonotype originated in a human donor in good health. The gene calls are TRBV4-2 and TRBJ1-1, with a tentative D call TRBD1 (5 bases). CDR3 in amino acids: CASSQDWSFNPVETERNTEAFF. Here the CDR3 DNA reads TGTGCCAGCAGCCAAGATTGGTCCTTTAACCCTGTAGAGACAGAAAGGAACACTGAAGCTTTCTTT.